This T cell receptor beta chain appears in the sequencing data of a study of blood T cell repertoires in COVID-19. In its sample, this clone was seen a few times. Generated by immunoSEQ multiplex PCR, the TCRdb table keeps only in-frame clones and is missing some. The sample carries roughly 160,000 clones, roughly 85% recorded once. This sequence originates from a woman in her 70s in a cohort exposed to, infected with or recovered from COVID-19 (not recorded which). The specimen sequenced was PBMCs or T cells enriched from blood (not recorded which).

CDR3 protein: CASSPRRGANTGELFF. CDR3 nucleotides: TGTGCCAGCTCACCACGGCGGGGGGCTAACACCGGGGAGCTGTTTTTT. The chain joins TRBV18 to TRBJ2-2; 8 bases agree with TRBD2. Trimming removed 1 base from V and 2 bases from J; junction bases left unmatched: 3. The CDR3 sequence is 16 residues long. The germline CDR1 and CDR2 sequences are KGHSH and LQKENI. Together with reference TRBV18 and TRBJ2-2, the CDR3 gives the full variable domain: NAGVMQNPRHLVRRRGQEARLRCSPMKGHSHVYWYRQLPEEGLKFMVYLQKENIIDESGMPKERFSAEFPKEGPSILRIQQVVRGDSAAYFCASSPRRGANTGELFFGEGSRLTVL.